A single sample is the source of the 26 T cell receptor beta chains below, sequenced in a study of blood T cell repertoires in COVID-19. Repertoires were generated with immunoSEQ multiplex PCR, while TCRdb's copy carries only in-frame clones and drops some. The repertoire includes around 93,000 clones, about 77% of them detected once, and around a tenth sits in the top ten. Sequences were obtained from peripheral blood. The receptors derive from an elderly woman with acute or convalescent COVID-19.

The V and J genes are TRBV7-9 and TRBJ2-2, with TRBD2 identical over 7 bases. Germline V lookup: CDR1 SEHNR, CDR2 FQNEAQ (reference sequence). V shed 3 bases and J 3 bases; nucleotides not matched to a gene: 4. The CDR3 is 15 residues long. The CDR3 is CASSLRSGDTGELFF. Here the CDR3 DNA reads TGTGCCAGCAGCTTGAGGAGCGGGGACACCGGGGAGCTGTTTTTT.

The table lists this clone with a few counts. The chain joins TRBV6-5 to TRBJ2-7, with TRBD2 as a possible D gene (6 bases). Germline CDR1 MNHEY, CDR2 SVGAGI. The CDR3 has 13 amino acids. The V end was cut by 6 bases, the J end by 2 bases, with 11 bases between. This CDR3 is CASRSSGTYEQYF. In nucleotides, the CDR3 is TGTGCCAGCAGGAGTAGCGGAACCTACGAGCAGTACTTC.

The chain joins TRBV19 to TRBJ2-5; 7 positions agree with TRBD1. Losses at the gene ends were 6 bases for V and 5 bases for J; bases not matched to a gene: 9. Germline CDR1 LNHDA, CDR2 SQIVND (reference sequence). This CDR3 spans 14 amino acids. Written as DNA, the CDR3 is TGTGCCAGTAGAGTAACAGGGGAGAGGGAGACCCAGTACTTC. As protein: CASRVTGERETQYF.

The chain links TRBV16 to TRBJ2-7; no clear D gene. This CDR3 comprises 14 residues. The germline CDR1 and CDR2 sequences are KGHSY and FQNENV. The V end was cut by 8 bases, the J end by 5 bases, with 19 bases between. Here the CDR3 DNA reads TGTGCCAGCCTCCCGACGGAGAATAGCCACGAGCAGTACTTC. It codes for CASLPTENSHEQYF.

The chain links TRBV6-2 or TRBV6-3 to TRBJ2-1, with no clear D. Germline V CDR1 and CDR2: MNHEY, SVGEGT. V was clipped by 2 bases and J by 0 bases, with 14 bases between them. The CDR3 consists of 17 residues. The CDR3 DNA is TGTGCCAGCAGTTACCGAACTGTAGCTAACTCCTACAATGAGCAGTTCTTC. Translated, it gives CASSYRTVANSYNEQFF.

This clone was recorded a few times. This chain joins TRBV27 and TRBJ1-5; D unclear. V lost 4 bases and J lost 4, with 14 bases in between. Germline V gene data show CDR1 as MNHEY and CDR2 as SMNVEV (reference sequence). CDR3 length: 15 amino acids. The CDR3 reads CASSSLGVGNQPQHF. The CDR3 DNA follows: TGTGCCAGCAGTTCACTCGGAGTAGGAAATCAGCCCCAGCATTTT.

A few counts support this clone. This chain links TRBV18 with TRBJ2-7, with 9 bases that match TRBD1. The germline gives CDR1 KGHSH, CDR2 LQKENI. This CDR3 has 15 amino acids. The V and J ends lost 1 base and 3 bases, in that order; junction bases with no gene match: 4. CDR3 coding DNA: TGTGCCAGCTCACCACAACGACAGGGGGTCTACGAGCAGTACTTC. This translates into CASSPQRQGVYEQYF.

This clone was counted between two and nine times. The chain has TRBV6-2 or TRBV6-3 and TRBJ2-7; TRBD2 matches 10 bases. CDR3 length: 17 residues. Germline values: CDR1 MNHEY, CDR2 SVGEGT. Germline trimming cut 0 bases from V and 2 bases from J; bases unmatched to any gene: 7. The CDR3 bases are TGTGCCAGCAGTTACTCGGAGGGACTAGCGCTTACCTACGAGCAGTACTTC. It codes for CASSYSEGLALTYEQYF.

The rearrangement links TRBV27 to TRBJ1-2; perhaps TRBD1 as D (6 bases). In germline, CDR1 is MNHEY, CDR2 SMNVEV (reference sequence). The ends were cut back, 5 bases at V and 10 bases at J, with 14 bases in the middle. The CDR3 length is 12 residues. Written as DNA, the CDR3 is TGTGCCAGCAGTACAGGGTTTGCTCCCTACACCTTC. Residues: CASSTGFAPYTF.

V and J are TRBV19 and TRBJ2-2; D call uncertain. The length of the CDR3 is 13 residues. Per germline, CDR1 LNHDA and CDR2 SQIVND (reference sequence). Trimming took off 8 bases at V and 0 bases at J, with 7 bases between the two ends. CDR3 coding DNA: TGTGCCAGTTCCTCTGCGAACACCGGGGAGCTGTTTTTT. It encodes CASSSANTGELFF.

The V call is TRBV19, the J call TRBJ1-5, with D possibly being TRBD1 (5 bases). The length of the CDR3 is 15 residues. Trimming cost V 4 bases and J 6 bases, with 16 bases left between them. Per the germline V gene, CDR1 is LNHDA and CDR2 is SQIVND (reference sequence). CDR3 loop: CASSTLQDAFQPQHF. CDR3 DNA: TGTGCCAGTAGTACCCTACAGGACGCGTTTCAGCCCCAGCATTTT.

This clone has only a few counts. The chain carries TRBV5-4 and TRBJ1-1; D is possibly TRBD1 (5 bases). Trimming removed 4 bases from V and 6 bases from J, with 13 bases in between. CDR1 is SGHNT, CDR2 YYREEE, per germline (reference sequence). This CDR3 contains 13 residues. This CDR3 reads CASSRDRGAEAFF. The CDR3 DNA reads as TGTGCCAGCAGCCGTGACAGAGGAGCTGAAGCTTTCTTT.

The chain links TRBV27 to TRBJ2-3, with TRBD2 identical over 9 bases. Losses at the gene ends were 2 bases for V and 8 bases for J; bases not matched to a gene: 8. Germline V gives CDR1 MNHEY, CDR2 SMNVEV (reference sequence). CDR3 length equals 15 residues. Here the CDR3 reads CASSLIAGVPGTQYF. As DNA, the CDR3 is TGTGCCAGCAGTTTAATAGCGGGAGTTCCTGGTACGCAGTATTTT.

The chain combines TRBV7-9 with TRBJ2-2; D is perhaps TRBD1 (6 bases). Germline-derived CDR1 and CDR2 are SEHNR and FQNEAQ (reference sequence). The CDR3 spans 15 residues. With 3 bases removed from V and 3 bases from J, the gap between germline ends came to 11 bases. The CDR3: CASSFPGTHTGELFF. The CDR3 bases are TGTGCCAGCAGCTTCCCCGGGACACACACCGGGGAGCTGTTTTTT.

The chain is built from TRBV25-1 and TRBJ2-7; 8 nucleotides agree with TRBD1. The CDR3 length is 13 residues. The J segment lost 7 bases and the V segment lost 3 bases, leaving 5 bases of the junction unmatched. Germline V gives CDR1 MGHDK, CDR2 SYGVNS. The CDR3 spells CASSDQGAVEQYF. As DNA, the CDR3 is TGTGCCAGCAGTGACCAGGGGGCCGTGGAGCAGTACTTC.

V gene TRBV5-1 combines with J gene TRBJ1-6; 8 bases align to TRBD1. This CDR3 is built from 15 residues. J gave up 10 bases and V 0 bases, and 6 bases lay outside the gene matches. Germline V lookup: CDR1 SGHRS, CDR2 YFSETQ. The DNA for the CDR3 is TGCGCCAGCAGCTTGGACAGGGGGTCTAGGTCACCCCTCCACTTT. Residues: CASSLDRGSRSPLHF.

V gene TRBV7-9 combines with J gene TRBJ1-1; D not resolved. CDR3 length equals 13 residues. V lost 6 bases to trimming and J lost 2 bases, with 10 bases between them. The germline V gene encodes CDR1 SEHNR and CDR2 FQNEAQ (reference sequence). The CDR3 bases are TGTGCCAGCAGACCAGGCGTTAACACTGAAGCTTTCTTT. Its protein is CASRPGVNTEAFF.

This clone was seen a handful of times. The chain employs TRBV6-4 and TRBJ2-1; 8 nucleotides align to TRBD1. This CDR3 is built from 12 residues. In germline, CDR1 is MRHNA, CDR2 SNTAGT. After removal of 4 bases from V and 15 bases from J, the junction contained 8 bases not matched to a gene. The CDR3 is CASSAPGQGLFF. CDR3 nucleotides: TGTGCCAGCAGTGCTCCCGGACAGGGTCTGTTCTTC.

This chain uses TRBV3-1 (or the pseudogene TRBV3-2) with TRBJ1-5; TRBD1 aligns across 7 bases. CDR1 and CDR2 from the germline V gene are LGHDT and YNNKEL (reference sequence). Trimming removed 6 bases from V and 6 bases from J; junction bases left unmatched: 8. The CDR3 has 14 amino acids. As DNA, the CDR3 is TGTGCCAGCAGTAAAAGACAGGGCGGTCAGCCCCAGCATTTT. This translates into CASSKRQGGQPQHF.

CDR3 in DNA: TGCGCCAGCAGCCACGGACTAGCGGGAGGGGAGACCCAGTACTTC. Protein: CASSHGLAGGETQYF. The genes are TRBV4-3 and TRBJ2-5; 15 nucleotides agree with TRBD2. The length of the CDR3 is 15 residues. The V and J ends lost 3 bases and 5 bases, in that order; junction bases with no gene match: 1. Germline assignment: CDR1 LGHNA and CDR2 YSLEER.

This clone was counted between two and nine times. This rearrangement joins TRBV9 to TRBJ2-2, with D possibly matching TRBD1 (6 bases). The CDR3 consists of 16 residues. With 3 bases removed from V and 2 bases from J, the gap between germline ends came to 14 bases. CDR1 SGDLS and CDR2 YYNGEE come from the germline V gene. CDR3 sequence: CASSAVGTLNTGELFF. CDR3 in DNA: TGTGCCAGCAGCGCCGTTGGGACACTTAACACCGGGGAGCTGTTTTTT.

V is TRBV6-2 or TRBV6-3 and J is TRBJ2-1; D gene uncertain. Looked up from germline, CDR1 is MNHEY and CDR2 is SVGEGT. The V end was cut by 4 bases, the J end by 4 bases, with 8 bases between. The CDR3 sequence is 13 residues long. The CDR3 sequence is CASSFRVYNEQFF. CDR3 DNA sequence: TGTGCCAGCAGTTTCCGGGTGTACAATGAGCAGTTCTTC.

The chain combines TRBV20-1 with TRBJ2-7; D is unclear. This CDR3 comprises 11 residues. Germline CDR1 is DFQATT and CDR2 is SNEGSKA (reference sequence). Trimming shortened V by 5 bases and J by 7 bases, and 12 bases separated the two germline ends. CDR3 region: CSASSNLEQYF. Written as DNA, the CDR3 is TGCAGTGCTTCCTCGAACCTAGAGCAGTACTTC.

CDR3 nucleotide sequence: TGTGCCAGCAGTTACCGCGGGGAACGTGGCTACACCTTC. It codes for CASSYRGERGYTF. V gene TRBV6-2 or TRBV6-3 combines with J gene TRBJ1-2; D ambiguous. Germline lookup yields CDR1 MNHEY and CDR2 SVGEGT. The ends were cut back, 2 bases at V and 7 bases at J, with 11 bases in the middle. This CDR3 spans 13 amino acids.

J is TRBJ1-4 and V is TRBV18, with 9 nucleotides matching TRBD1. V shed 3 bases, J shed 10 bases, and the junction held 9 bases outside the gene matches. Germline V CDR1 and CDR2: KGHSH, LQKENI. The CDR3 is 15 residues long. CDR3 DNA: TGTGCCAGCTCACCGGGGACTGTGACAGGGGGAAAACTGTTTTTT. The encoded protein is CASSPGTVTGGKLFF.

The chain has TRBV10-3 and TRBJ1-3; 7 bases fit TRBD1. J gave up 5 bases and V 4 bases, and 5 bases lay outside the gene matches. The germline CDR1 and CDR2 sequences are ENHRY and SYGVKD. This CDR3 has 14 amino acids. The DNA for the CDR3 is TGTGCCATCAGTGGGACAGGTCGCCGAAACACCATATATTTT. It encodes CAISGTGRRNTIYF.